The present T cell receptor (beta chain) was sequenced within a study of regulatory T cells in long-lasting Graves disease. Between the trimmed V and J ends, which lost 6 bases and 7 bases, there was a span of 13 bases. CDR3 length: 13 residues. Germline V gene lookup returns CDR1 MDHEN and CDR2 SYDVKM. This clonotype showed up many times. Construction of TCR beta libraries relied on iRepertoire HTBI primers and on Arm-PCR targeting CDR3 regions. A single record per CDR3 protein comes from TCRdb applying MiXCR to the multiplex PCR reads. Of 440,000 or so distinct CDR3 sequences in the sample, around 15% were seen once. Specified time point: newly diagnosed GD, antithyroid drugs for less than 3 months. PBMC-extracted RNA yielded the TCR library. The same data also contributed to another study, on T cells in Graves' hyperthyroidism and ophthalmopathy.

This clonotype originated in a woman aged 25 to 39 with Graves disease. The sequencing used peripheral blood mononuclear cells (PBMCs), collected at new diagnosis, from a patient treated with antithyroid drugs. The chain carries TRBV28 and TRBJ2-1; D not certain. The CDR3 sequence: CASRRDQRNEQFF. DNA for the CDR3: TGTGCCAGCAGGAGAGACCAGAGGAATGAGCAGTTCTTC.